The rows below give T cell receptor beta chains drawn from one sample of a study of blood T cell repertoires in COVID-19. Sequenced by immunoSEQ multiplex PCR; TCRdb stores in-frame clones only, minus some. The sample yields fewer than 500,000 clones, around nine tenths seen once. Sequencing was performed on PBMCs or T cells enriched from blood (not recorded which). Every receptor here comes from a woman under 30 with acute COVID-19. Both conserved end residues are part of each CDR3. The D gene is left open where the match is weak. Size is omitted from some rows. Given values are once, few, many or a class for expanded clones.

D: TRBD1
J: TRBJ1-5
V: TRBV5-8
size: few
CDR3: CASSLGQGVMPQHF
DNA: TGTGCCAGCAGCTTGGGACAGGGGGTAATGCCCCAGCATTTT

D: .
J: TRBJ1-2
V: TRBV19
size: .
CDR3: CASSIDGPGYGYTF
DNA: TGTGCCAGTAGTATAGATGGACCGGGATATGGCTACACCTTC

D: TRBD1
J: TRBJ2-7
V: TRBV7-2
size: .
CDR3: CASSLVGQGSYEQYF
DNA: TGTGCCAGCAGCTTAGTAGGACAGGGTTCCTACGAGCAGTACTTC

D: .
J: TRBJ2-5
V: TRBV7-9
size: .
CDR3: CASSPSSARVTQYF
DNA: TGTGCCAGCAGCCCCTCCTCAGCGAGGGTGACCCAGTACTTC

D: .
J: TRBJ2-1
V: TRBV7-6
size: .
CDR3: CASSPTGTPYSYNEQFF
DNA: TGTGCCAGCAGCCCAACCGGGACTCCCTATTCCTACAATGAGCAGTTCTTC

D: TRBD2
J: TRBJ2-1
V: TRBV11-2
size: .
CDR3: CASRGLGREVGNEQFF
DNA: TGTGCCAGCAGGGGACTCGGGCGGGAGGTGGGGAATGAGCAGTTCTTC

D: TRBD2
J: TRBJ2-1
V: TRBV10-1
size: .
CDR3: CASSDPTSGSSYNEQFF
DNA: TGCGCCAGCAGTGATCCAACTAGCGGGAGCTCCTACAATGAGCAGTTCTTC

D: TRBD2
J: TRBJ2-3
V: TRBV18
size: .
CDR3: CASSPPSGPSTDTQYF
DNA: TGTGCCAGCTCACCCCCTAGCGGCCCTAGCACAGATACGCAGTATTTT

D: .
J: TRBJ1-1
V: TRBV19
size: .
CDR3: CASSPQGRTEAFF
DNA: TGTGCCAGTAGTCCACAGGGAAGGACTGAAGCTTTCTTT

D: .
J: TRBJ1-2
V: TRBV29-1
size: .
CDR3: CSVESPANYGYTF
DNA: TGCAGCGTTGAATCCCCAGCTAACTATGGCTACACCTTC

D: TRBD2
J: TRBJ2-3
V: TRBV29-1
size: .
CDR3: CSAGLGLAVSDTQYF
DNA: TGCAGCGCAGGCCTAGGACTAGCGGTCTCAGATACGCAGTATTTT

D: .
J: TRBJ1-1
V: TRBV7-9
size: .
CDR3: CASSLLRGGTEAFF
DNA: TGTGCCAGCAGCTTATTGCGGGGAGGCACTGAAGCTTTCTTT

D: .
J: TRBJ1-4
V: TRBV29-1
size: .
CDR3: CSVAPGSGEKLFF
DNA: TGCAGCGTTGCTCCAGGGAGCGGGGAAAAACTGTTTTTT

D: TRBD2
J: TRBJ2-1
V: TRBV7-2
size: .
CDR3: CASSLNGRRVDEQFF
DNA: TGTGCCAGCAGCTTAAACGGGAGGCGGGTAGATGAGCAGTTCTTC

D: TRBD1
J: TRBJ1-1
V: TRBV5-5
size: .
CDR3: CASSSVDRGQAFF
DNA: TGTGCCAGCAGCTCGGTAGACAGGGGGCAAGCTTTCTTT

D: TRBD1
J: TRBJ1-1
V: TRBV30
size: .
CDR3: CAWYGAGAQGGAFF
DNA: TGTGCCTGGTATGGAGCAGGGGCCCAGGGGGGTGCTTTCTTT

D: .
J: TRBJ1-1
V: TRBV29-1
size: .
CDR3: CSVQTLNTEAFF
DNA: TGCAGCGTACAGACCCTGAACACTGAAGCTTTCTTT

D: TRBD1
J: TRBJ1-1
V: TRBV19
size: .
CDR3: CASSNLGQGSSAEAFF
DNA: TGTGCCAGTAGCAATCTGGGACAGGGATCCTCGGCTGAAGCTTTCTTT

D: .
J: TRBJ1-6
V: TRBV7-9
size: .
CDR3: CASSPDDRISPLHF
DNA: TGTGCCAGCAGCCCCGACGACAGGATTTCACCCCTCCACTTT

D: .
J: TRBJ1-4
V: TRBV19
size: .
CDR3: CASSPSTARNEKLFF
DNA: TGTGCCAGTAGTCCATCGACAGCACGGAATGAAAAACTGTTTTTT

D: TRBD2
J: TRBJ2-7
V: TRBV2
size: .
CDR3: CASRTPSGRLGEQYF
DNA: TGTGCCAGCAGGACACCTAGCGGGAGGTTGGGCGAGCAGTACTTC

D: .
J: TRBJ1-1
V: TRBV28
size: once
CDR3: CASSLPPFTGPTEAFF
DNA: TGTGCCAGCAGTTTACCCCCATTCACAGGGCCAACTGAAGCTTTCTTT

D: .
J: TRBJ1-4
V: TRBV2
size: .
CDR3: CASSEVGGTGMAILREKLFF
DNA: TGTGCCAGCAGTGAAGTTGGCGGTACAGGGATGGCCATCCTTCGTGAAAAACTGTTTTTT

D: .
J: TRBJ1-3
V: TRBV10-1
size: .
CDR3: CASSEGPSGNTIYF
DNA: TGCGCCAGCAGTGAGGGCCCCTCTGGAAACACCATATATTTT

D: TRBD1
J: TRBJ1-5
V: TRBV7-2
size: .
CDR3: CASSLSAQGGRQPQHF
DNA: TGTGCCAGCAGCTTAAGCGCACAGGGGGGGCGACAGCCCCAGCATTTT

D: .
J: TRBJ1-3
V: TRBV28
size: .
CDR3: CASSSGGGNTIYF
DNA: TGTGCCAGCAGTTCCGGGGGGGGAAACACCATATATTTT

D: .
J: TRBJ1-2
V: TRBV28
size: .
CDR3: CASYPFGGATGYTF
DNA: TGTGCCAGCTATCCCTTCGGGGGGGCTACAGGCTACACCTTC

D: TRBD1
J: TRBJ2-5
V: TRBV19
size: .
CDR3: CASSPFGTEHEETQYF
DNA: TGTGCCAGTAGTCCGTTCGGGACAGAACACGAAGAGACCCAGTACTTC

D: TRBD2
J: TRBJ2-4
V: TRBV6-2/TRBV6-3
size: .
CDR3: CASSYSPMTSGRTKNIQYF
DNA: TGTGCCAGCAGTTACTCCCCTATGACTAGCGGGAGGACCAAAAACATTCAGTACTTC

D: TRBD2
J: TRBJ2-1
V: TRBV9
size: .
CDR3: CASSTQTSGPPGNEQFF
DNA: TGTGCCAGCAGCACCCAGACTAGCGGCCCACCGGGGAATGAGCAGTTCTTC

D: TRBD2
J: TRBJ2-3
V: TRBV4-2
size: .
CDR3: CASSPGQRGVSDTQYF
DNA: TGTGCCAGCAGCCCTGGGCAGCGGGGGGTTTCGGATACGCAGTATTTT

D: TRBD1
J: TRBJ1-5
V: TRBV18
size: .
CDR3: CASSPADRDSNQPQHF
DNA: TGTGCCAGCTCACCAGCGGACAGGGATAGCAATCAGCCCCAGCATTTT

D: TRBD2
J: TRBJ2-5
V: TRBV4-1
size: few
CDR3: CASSQDFRGDQETQYF
DNA: TGCGCCAGCAGCCAAGATTTCCGGGGGGATCAAGAGACCCAGTACTTC

D: .
J: TRBJ2-5
V: TRBV5-1
size: .
CDR3: CASSSYPLSIQGETQYF
DNA: TGCGCCAGCAGCTCCTACCCCCTTAGTATTCAGGGAGAGACCCAGTACTTC

D: .
J: TRBJ2-7
V: TRBV4-2
size: .
CDR3: CASSQEGPGGTAYEQYF
DNA: TGTGCCAGCAGCCAAGAGGGCCCGGGGGGGACAGCCTACGAGCAGTACTTC

D: .
J: TRBJ1-2
V: TRBV9
size: .
CDR3: CASSPTPTGDGGYTF
DNA: TGTGCCAGCAGCCCAACCCCAACAGGAGATGGTGGCTACACCTTC

D: .
J: TRBJ1-4
V: TRBV10-1
size: .
CDR3: CASSAEGNGKLFF
DNA: TGCGCCAGCAGCGCGGAGGGGAACGGAAAACTGTTTTTT

D: TRBD1
J: TRBJ2-6
V: TRBV9
size: once
CDR3: CASSAYRLTGGTGANVLTF
DNA: TGTGCCAGCAGCGCTTACCGTTTAACAGGGGGAACTGGGGCCAACGTCCTGACTTTC

D: .
J: TRBJ1-5
V: TRBV6-5
size: .
CDR3: CASSPTDRNQPQHF
DNA: TGTGCCAGCAGTCCGACAGACCGCAATCAGCCCCAGCATTTT

D: TRBD1
J: TRBJ1-2
V: TRBV5-4
size: few
CDR3: CASSLKGQALYGYTF
DNA: TGTGCCAGCAGCTTGAAGGGACAGGCCCTATATGGCTACACCTTC

D: TRBD1
J: TRBJ1-2
V: TRBV7-3
size: .
CDR3: CASSPGTGTYGYTF
DNA: TGTGCCAGCAGCCCAGGGACAGGGACCTATGGCTACACCTTC

D: .
J: TRBJ1-6
V: TRBV11-2
size: .
CDR3: CASSLYGPSSYNSPLHF
DNA: TGTGCCAGCAGCTTATATGGCCCCAGCTCCTATAATTCACCCCTCCACTTT

D: TRBD1
J: TRBJ1-4
V: TRBV19
size: .
CDR3: CASSTEQGARTNEKLFF
DNA: TGTGCCAGTAGTACCGAACAGGGGGCCCGAACTAATGAAAAACTGTTTTTT

D: TRBD1
J: TRBJ2-7
V: TRBV23-1
size: .
CDR3: CASGTGTYEQYF
DNA: TGCGCCAGCGGGACAGGCACCTACGAGCAGTACTTC